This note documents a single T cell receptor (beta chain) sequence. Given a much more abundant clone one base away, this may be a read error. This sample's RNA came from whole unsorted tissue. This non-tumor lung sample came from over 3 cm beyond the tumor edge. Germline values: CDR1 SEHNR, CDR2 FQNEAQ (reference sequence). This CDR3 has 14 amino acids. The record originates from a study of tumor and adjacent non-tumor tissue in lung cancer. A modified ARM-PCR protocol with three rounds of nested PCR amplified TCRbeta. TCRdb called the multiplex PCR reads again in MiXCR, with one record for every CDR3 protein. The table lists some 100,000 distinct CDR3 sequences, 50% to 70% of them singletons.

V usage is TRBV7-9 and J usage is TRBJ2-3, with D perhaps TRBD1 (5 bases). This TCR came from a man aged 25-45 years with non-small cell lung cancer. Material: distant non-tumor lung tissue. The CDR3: CANSLDSIADTQYF. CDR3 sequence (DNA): TGTGCCAACAGCTTAGACAGCATTGCAGATACGCAGTATTTT.